These 25 T cell receptor beta chains originate from one sample sequenced in a study of blood T cell repertoires in COVID-19. The data were produced by immunoSEQ multiplex PCR, yet TCRdb's version contains in-frame clones alone and is incomplete. This sample yields some 530,000 clones, of which roughly 85% are seen a single time; approximately 2.9% belongs to the top ten. Sequenced sample: peripheral blood. The receptor source for this set is a human donor in a cohort sampled during active COVID-19.

This clone was detected once. The chain combines TRBV30 with TRBJ1-2, with D hard to call. Germline-derived CDR1 and CDR2 are GTSNPN and SVGIG (reference sequence). The germline V and J ends were trimmed by 3 bases and 4 bases, with 12 bases remaining between them. This CDR3 spans 13 amino acids. DNA of the CDR3: TGTGCCTGGAGAACACTACCGGGCTATGGCTACACCTTC. Amino acid sequence: CAWRTLPGYGYTF.

This chain joins TRBV27 and TRBJ1-5; a possible D gene is TRBD1 (5 bases). V lost 2 bases, J lost 0 bases, and 14 bases lay in between. Germline-derived CDR1 and CDR2 are MNHEY and SMNVEV (reference sequence). CDR3 length equals 17 residues. In DNA, the CDR3 is TGTGCCAGCAGTTTAGCGGGACCCATCCCTAGCAATCAGCCCCAGCATTTT. Translated: CASSLAGPIPSNQPQHF.

This chain links TRBV20-1 with TRBJ2-1, with 15 bases matching TRBD2. Germline CDR1 DFQATT, CDR2 SNEGSKA (reference sequence). The CDR3 is 15 amino acids. With 5 bases clipped from V and 9 bases from J, the junction kept 8 bases outside the gene matches. The CDR3 bases are TGCAGTGCTCGTGGACTAGCGGGAGGGCTGGTTGAGCAGTTCTTC. Translated: CSARGLAGGLVEQFF.

The genes are TRBV10-3 and TRBJ2-1; TRBD2 matches 9 bases. V shed 8 bases and J 2 bases; nucleotides not matched to a gene: 7. Germline V lookup: CDR1 ENHRY, CDR2 SYGVKD. The CDR3 totals 15 residues. The CDR3 is CAIGQTSGTYNEQFF. CDR3 sequence (DNA): TGTGCCATCGGCCAGACTAGCGGTACCTACAATGAGCAGTTCTTC.

This chain links TRBV6-5 with TRBJ1-1; 7 nucleotides agree with TRBD1. V lost 7 bases, J lost 4 bases, and 6 bases stayed unmatched. The CDR3 length is 13 residues. CDR1 and CDR2 from the germline V gene are MNHEY and SVGAGI. The CDR3 DNA is TGTGCCAGCATTAGGACAGGCGTCACTGAAGCTTTCTTT. Amino acids: CASIRTGVTEAFF.

This clone appeared a single time. This rearrangement joins TRBV18 to TRBJ1-2; 8 positions agree with TRBD1. Germline CDR1 is KGHSH and CDR2 is LQKENI. CDR3 length: 15 residues. After removal of 6 bases from V and 6 bases from J, the junction contained 12 bases not matched to a gene. This CDR3 reads CASSPTVGQGNGYTF. The CDR3, as DNA: TGTGCCAGCTCGCCAACCGTCGGACAGGGCAATGGCTACACCTTC. The variable domain in full, completed from reference TRBV18 and TRBJ1-2, reads NAGVMQNPRHLVRRRGQEARLRCSPMKGHSHVYWYRQLPEEGLKFMVYLQKENIIDESGMPKERFSAEFPKEGPSILRIQQVVRGDSAAYFCASSPTVGQGNGYTFGSGTRLTVV.

The rearrangement links TRBV30 to TRBJ1-5; TRBD1 agrees at 8 bases. Germline assignment: CDR1 GTSNPN and CDR2 SVGIG (reference sequence). The V segment lost 2 bases and the J segment 7 bases; nucleotides outside the gene matches: 10. CDR3 length: 15 residues. For the CDR3, the DNA is TGTGCCTGGAGTAATTCCCAGGGGGCAAGACAGCCCCAGCATTTT. Translated: CAWSNSQGARQPQHF.

The chain combines TRBV18 with TRBJ2-3, with D possibly matching TRBD1 (6 bases). This CDR3 has 15 residues. The V end lost 5 bases, the J end lost 0 bases, and 12 bases lay between the germline ends. Germline CDR1 and CDR2: KGHSH and LQKENI. The CDR3 DNA follows: TGTGCCAGCTCAGGACAGTTAGCTAGCACAGATACGCAGTATTTT. Protein sequence: CASSGQLASTDTQYF. Based on the CDR3 plus reference TRBV18 and TRBJ2-3, the full variable domain is NAGVMQNPRHLVRRRGQEARLRCSPMKGHSHVYWYRQLPEEGLKFMVYLQKENIIDESGMPKERFSAEFPKEGPSILRIQQVVRGDSAAYFCASSGQLASTDTQYFGPGTRLTVL.

Only one count was recorded for this clone. Within the sample, other DNA sequences also encode this same CDR3. The rearrangement joins TRBV5-4 to TRBJ2-1; a weak D match, TRBD2 (5 bases). The CDR3 totals 15 residues. V was shortened by 1 base and J by 0 bases, with 8 bases between the two germline ends. Germline CDR1 is SGHNT and CDR2 is YYREEE (reference sequence). The CDR3 region is CASSLSGSSYNEQFF. Here the CDR3 DNA reads TGTGCCAGCAGCTTGAGTGGGAGCTCCTACAATGAGCAGTTCTTC.

The V call is TRBV30, the J call TRBJ1-4, with a possible D match to TRBD1 (6 bases). Per the germline V gene, CDR1 is GTSNPN and CDR2 is SVGIG (reference sequence). The CDR3 sequence is 16 residues long. The V and J ends lost 0 bases and 2 bases respectively, with 13 bases between them. CDR3 nucleotides: TGTGCCTGGAGTGTAAATCCGAGGGGGACTAATGAAAAACTGTTTTTT. It specifies CAWSVNPRGTNEKLFF.

This chain links TRBV6-1 with TRBJ1-4; weak D call: TRBD1 (6 bases). V dropped 6 bases and J dropped 0 bases, with 11 bases sitting between them. This CDR3 contains 15 residues. The germline V gene has CDR1 MNHNS and CDR2 SASEGT. CDR3 sequence (DNA): TGTGCCAGCAGCAAGGACAGCTCAACTAATGAAAAACTGTTTTTT. Its translation is CASSKDSSTNEKLFF.

This sequence joins TRBV27 and TRBJ2-5; 9 bases align to TRBD1. CDR3 length equals 15 residues. CDR1 is MNHEY and CDR2 is SMNVEV in the germline V gene (reference sequence). After removal of 4 bases from V and 1 base from J, the junction contained 4 bases not matched to a gene. The CDR3, as DNA: TGTGCCAGCAGTTACGGACAGGGGCCCCAAGAGACCCAGTACTTC. Amino acid sequence: CASSYGQGPQETQYF.

The CDR3 here is CASSVEQFNEQFF. CDR3 bases: TGCGCCAGCAGTGTGGAGCAGTTCAATGAGCAGTTCTTC. The rearrangement joins TRBV10-1 to TRBJ2-1; no firm D call. The ends were cut back, 4 bases at V and 6 bases at J, with 10 bases in the middle. Per the germline V gene, CDR1 is WNHNN and CDR2 is SYGVQD (reference sequence). There are 13 residues in the CDR3.

The rearrangement uses TRBV27 and TRBJ2-3, with D possibly being TRBD2 (5 bases). The V and J ends lost 1 base and 2 bases respectively, with 25 bases between them. CDR1 MNHEY and CDR2 SMNVEV come from the germline V gene (reference sequence). This CDR3 is 20 amino acids long. The CDR3 region has the DNA TGTGCCAGCAGTTTATTCCCTAAATCCCGGACTCTCCTCCACACAGATACGCAGTATTTT. Its protein product is CASSLFPKSRTLLHTDTQYF.

The chain uses TRBV11-3 and TRBJ2-2; 9 bases align to TRBD1. The V gene end was trimmed by 4 bases and the J gene end by 5 bases; junction bases not matched to a gene: 8. CDR3 size: 16 residues. Germline V gene sequence: CDR1 SGHNT, CDR2 YENEEA. The CDR3 region is CASSSSGTGRTGELFF. The CDR3 bases are TGTGCCAGCAGCTCATCCGGGACAGGGCGAACCGGGGAGCTGTTTTTT.

The chain links TRBV19 to TRBJ1-5, with D maybe TRBD1 (5 bases). Per germline, CDR1 LNHDA and CDR2 SQIVND (reference sequence). V dropped 4 bases and J dropped 6 bases, with 16 bases sitting between them. CDR3 length equals 15 residues. DNA for the CDR3: TGTGCCAGTAGTAGTGACAGACCAGGGCTTCAGCCCCAGCATTTT. This codes for CASSSDRPGLQPQHF.

The chain couples TRBV5-1 to TRBJ2-2; TRBD2 matches 7 bases. CDR1 is SGHRS, CDR2 YFSETQ, per germline. This CDR3 region has 16 residues. Trimming at V came to 3 bases and at J to 5 bases, leaving 10 bases not matched to a gene. CDR3 loop: CASSSSLAGVTGELFF. DNA for the CDR3: TGCGCCAGCAGCTCCAGTTTGGCGGGAGTTACCGGGGAGCTGTTTTTT.

The sample holds one count of this clone. DNA for the CDR3: TGTGCCAGCTCACCAGGATCTGATGCAGGCTATGGCTACACCTTC. This codes for CASSPGSDAGYGYTF. The J gene is TRBJ1-2, the V gene TRBV18; no clear D. V lost 2 bases, J lost 4 bases, and 14 bases lay in between. Germline assignment: CDR1 KGHSH and CDR2 LQKENI. The length of the CDR3 is 15 residues.

The chain has TRBV30 and TRBJ1-1, with D perhaps matching TRBD1 (5 bases). The CDR3 covers 11 residues. The germline V gene has CDR1 GTSNPN and CDR2 SVGIG (reference sequence). Trimming stripped 4 bases from V and 11 bases from J, with 14 bases between. This CDR3 reads CAWKDTLFAFF. In DNA, the CDR3 is TGTGCCTGGAAGGACACCCTGTTTGCTTTCTTT.

V gene TRBV6-5 combines with J gene TRBJ2-1; 9 nucleotides agree with TRBD2. Looked up from germline, CDR1 is MNHEY and CDR2 is SVGAGI. The CDR3 is 15 residues long. With 6 bases clipped from V and 7 bases from J, the junction kept 10 bases outside the gene matches. This chain's CDR3 is CASRPLESGRNEQFF. The CDR3 DNA follows: TGTGCCAGCAGGCCCTTAGAAAGCGGGAGGAATGAGCAGTTCTTC.

The V and J genes are TRBV4-2 and TRBJ2-1, with 12 bases lining up with TRBD2. V dropped 4 bases and J dropped 0; count of bases not matched to a gene: 7. CDR1 and CDR2 from the germline V gene are LGHNA and YNFKEQ. There are 18 residues in the CDR3. CDR3 in DNA: TGTGCCAGCAGCCCAAGATCTAGCGGGAGGGCCTCCTACAATGAGCAGTTCTTC. Translation: CASSPRSSGRASYNEQFF.

The chain joins TRBV6-5 to TRBJ2-3; D is uncertain. CDR3 length: 15 amino acids. V shed 6 bases and J shed 1 base, with 14 bases lying between them. Germline V gene sequence: CDR1 MNHEY, CDR2 SVGAGI. The CDR3 DNA sequence: TGTGCCAGCAGGCTCAACCGAAGAGGCACAGATACGCAGTATTTT. It encodes CASRLNRRGTDTQYF.

The chain employs TRBV7-9 and TRBJ1-1; D not resolved. Germline-derived CDR1 and CDR2 are SEHNR and FQNEAQ (reference sequence). V lost 5 bases, J lost 6 bases, and 7 bases lay in between. The CDR3 is 11 amino acids. CDR3 sequence reads: CASSRVAEAFF. CDR3 sequence (DNA): TGTGCCAGCAGCCGGGTGGCTGAAGCTTTCTTT.

The chain carries TRBV27 and TRBJ2-7; D possibly corresponds to TRBD2 (5 bases). From germline, CDR1 is MNHEY and CDR2 SMNVEV (reference sequence). With 0 bases removed from V and 2 bases from J, the gap between germline ends came to 14 bases. This CDR3 region has 16 residues. The CDR3 nucleotides are TGTGCCAGCAGTTTATCGGCGGGCTGGAGGACCTACGAGCAGTACTTC. Translated: CASSLSAGWRTYEQYF.

The chain has TRBV27 and TRBJ2-7; 7 bases align to TRBD1. The germline V gene encodes CDR1 MNHEY and CDR2 SMNVEV (reference sequence). This CDR3 comprises 14 residues. Losses at the gene ends were 2 bases for V and 3 bases for J; bases not matched to a gene: 4. CDR3 region: CASSLRAGGYEQYF. The DNA of the CDR3 is TGTGCCAGCAGTTTACGCGCAGGGGGCTACGAGCAGTACTTC.